Following are 3 T cell receptor beta chains from one sample sequenced in a study of early T cells in non-severe SARS-CoV-2 infection. From the 5' RACE reads, TCRdb called clonotypes with MiXCR, one entry per CDR3 protein. The table has around 37,000 distinct CDR3 sequences, 8% to 9.5% seen once; the top ten hold less than 15%. Sequenced sample: whole blood. Receptors originate from an adult who was a healthcare worker with PCR-confirmed SARS-CoV-2 infection or an uninfected control (not recorded which).

This clonotype was detected ten times or more. The chain links TRBV11-2 to TRBJ2-3; 9 bases align to TRBD2. Germline trimming cut 2 bases from V and 4 bases from J; bases unmatched to any gene: 10. CDR3 length: 17 amino acids. Germline V gene sequence: CDR1 SGHAT, CDR2 FQNNGV. CDR3 region: CASSLISRLAGPDTQYF. For the CDR3, the DNA is TGTGCCAGCAGCTTAATTTCTCGCCTAGCGGGACCAGATACGCAGTATTTT.

The V and J genes are TRBV21-1 and TRBJ1-1; the table assigns TRBD1, which was not confirmed against the DNA. TRBV21-1 is a known pseudogene. This CDR3 contains 18 residues. CDR3 sequence reads: CASSPRGGDGSSNTEAFF. Here the CDR3 DNA reads TGTGCCAGCAGCCCCCGTGGGGGTGACGGGTCTTCGAACACTGAAGCTTTCTTT.

This clonotype was recorded a few times. The chain recombines TRBV29-1 with TRBJ1-1; D is uncertain. Germline lookup yields CDR1 SQVTM and CDR2 ANQGSEA. Trimming cost V 4 bases and J 0 bases, with 12 bases left between them. There are 14 residues in the CDR3. This chain's CDR3 is CSVAPVLMNTEAFF. CDR3 nucleotides: TGCAGCGTTGCTCCGGTCTTAATGAACACTGAAGCTTTCTTT.